This paragraph reports one T cell receptor (beta chain). The J segment lost 4 bases and the V segment lost 1 base, leaving 7 bases of the junction unmatched. Germline values: CDR1 SGHDN, CDR2 FVKESK. The CDR3 has 16 amino acids. Source study methods: The authors estimated nucleated cell counts from reference gene primer amplification. Libraries were prepared by immunoSEQ multiplex PCR; TCRdb keeps only in-frame clonotypes and omits some of them. V and J calls and clone size are copied from that table; D and trimming were computed from the DNA. Here the sample spans 79,000 or so clones, 85% to 90% being singletons. This entry belongs to a study of blood T cell repertoires in COVID-19.

This clonotype was obtained from a human donor in a cohort sampled during active COVID-19. The chain employs TRBV14 and TRBJ2-3; 8 nucleotides line up with TRBD2. The material sequenced was peripheral blood. CDR3: CASSQGSGLAPDTQYF. The DNA for the CDR3 is TGTGCCAGCAGCCAAGGAAGTGGACTAGCACCAGATACGCAGTATTTT.